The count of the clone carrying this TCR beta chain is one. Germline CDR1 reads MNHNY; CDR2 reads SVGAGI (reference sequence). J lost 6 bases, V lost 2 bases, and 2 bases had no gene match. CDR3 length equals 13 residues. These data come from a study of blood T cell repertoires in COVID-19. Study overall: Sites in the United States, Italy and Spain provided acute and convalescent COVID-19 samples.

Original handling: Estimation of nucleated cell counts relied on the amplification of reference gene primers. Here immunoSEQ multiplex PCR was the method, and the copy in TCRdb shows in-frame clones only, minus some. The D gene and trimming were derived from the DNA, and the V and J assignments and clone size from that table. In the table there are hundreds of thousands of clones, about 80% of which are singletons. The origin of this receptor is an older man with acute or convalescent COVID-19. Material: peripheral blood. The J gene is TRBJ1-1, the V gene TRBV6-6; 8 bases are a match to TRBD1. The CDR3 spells CASSYQQGAEAFF. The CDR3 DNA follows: TGTGCCAGCAGTTACCAACAGGGGGCTGAAGCTTTCTTT.